The 15 T cell receptor beta chains in this list originate from one sample, sequenced in a study of cytomegalovirus exposure and HLA in healthy donors. Data came from immunoSEQ multiplex PCR; TCRdb stores just in-frame clones and leaves some out. The sample has about 38,000 clones, around 93% seen once. Sequenced: PBMCs. These receptors all stem from a man aged 18 to 30 in good health and CMV-seronegative.

The genes are TRBV10-3 and TRBJ2-1, with TRBD2 matching over 16 bases. The CDR3 covers 17 residues. The V and J ends lost 3 bases and 5 bases, in that order; junction bases with no gene match: 4. The germline gives CDR1 ENHRY, CDR2 SYGVKD. CDR3 loop: CAISDPGTSGRDNEQFF. The CDR3 DNA follows: TGTGCCATCAGTGACCCTGGGACTAGCGGGAGGGACAATGAGCAGTTCTTC.

The V call is TRBV5-1, the J call TRBJ2-1; 16 positions agree with TRBD2. Germline-derived CDR1 and CDR2 are SGHRS and YFSETQ. V lost 4 bases to trimming and J lost 3 bases; unmatched junction nucleotides: 4. The CDR3 runs 17 residues. The DNA for the CDR3 is TGCGCCAGCAGCGGGGGGACTAGCGGGAGGGACTACAATGAGCAGTTCTTC. Its translation: CASSGGTSGRDYNEQFF.

The V call is TRBV27, the J call TRBJ2-1; TRBD2 aligns across 15 bases. With 6 bases clipped from V and 9 bases from J, the junction kept 9 bases outside the gene matches. This CDR3 has 16 amino acids. Per germline, CDR1 MNHEY and CDR2 SMNVEV (reference sequence). The CDR3 DNA sequence: TGTGCCAGCAGCCCGACCGGGACTAGCGGGAGGAGTGAGCAGTTCTTC. Translated, it gives CASSPTGTSGRSEQFF.

The rearrangement joins TRBV5-1 to TRBJ2-3, with D unclear. V was clipped by 7 bases and J by 0 bases, with 6 bases between them. Per the germline V gene, CDR1 is SGHRS and CDR2 is YFSETQ. The CDR3 runs 12 residues. The CDR3 DNA reads TGCGCCAGCCGCGTAAGCACAGATACGCAGTATTTT. Translation gives CASRVSTDTQYF.

The chain carries TRBV9 and TRBJ1-2; no definite D call. CDR1 is SGDLS and CDR2 is YYNGEE in the germline V gene. V lost 0 bases and J lost 3, with 12 bases in between. CDR3 size: 15 residues. The CDR3 DNA sequence: TGTGCCAGCAGCGTAGAAGAGGGCCCCTACTATGGCTACACCTTC. Translation gives CASSVEEGPYYGYTF.

This chain links TRBV19 with TRBJ2-2, with 9 bases fitting TRBD2. V trimming: 3 bases; J trimming: 1 base; junction bases outside the gene matches: 3. CDR3 length: 16 residues. CDR1 and CDR2 from the germline V gene are LNHDA and SQIVND (reference sequence). Here the CDR3 reads CASSISGRLNTGELFF. The DNA of the CDR3 is TGTGCCAGTAGTATTAGCGGGAGACTGAACACCGGGGAGCTGTTTTTT.

The rearrangement links TRBV20-1 to TRBJ2-1; D not certain. With 0 bases removed from V and 9 bases from J, the gap between germline ends came to 6 bases. There are 11 residues in the CDR3. Per the germline V gene, CDR1 is DFQATT and CDR2 is SNEGSKA (reference sequence). CDR3 amino acids: CSAREYSEQFF. The CDR3 nucleotides read TGCAGTGCTAGAGAGTATAGTGAGCAGTTCTTC.

This clone was seen a single time. This chain joins TRBV6-5 and TRBJ2-5, with 10 positions matching TRBD2. This CDR3 spans 14 amino acids. After removal of 7 bases from V and 5 bases from J, the junction contained 7 bases not matched to a gene. The germline gives CDR1 MNHEY, CDR2 SVGAGI. The CDR3 loop reads CASMLAGVGETQYF. The CDR3 DNA sequence: TGTGCCAGCATGCTAGCGGGAGTGGGCGAGACCCAGTACTTC.

This clone showed up just a few times. The chain couples TRBV7-3 to TRBJ2-7; D may be TRBD1 (6 bases). V lost 5 bases and J 0 bases, leaving 14 bases between the germline ends. Germline CDR1 SGHTA, CDR2 FQGTGA. CDR3 length: 15 amino acids. CDR3 DNA sequence: TGTGCCAGCAGCCCGAGGGGGACCCACTCCTACGAGCAGTACTTC. It codes for CASSPRGTHSYEQYF.

This chain connects TRBV23-1 to TRBJ1-5; 7 nucleotides agree with TRBD1. TRBV23-1 is annotated as an ORF whose role is uncertain. The V gene end was trimmed by 4 bases and the J gene end by 2 bases; junction bases not matched to a gene: 20. This CDR3 spans 20 amino acids. CDR3 nucleotide sequence: TGCGCCAGCAGTCCTAGGCGCCCGAAGCCCCAGGGGGAGGGCAATCAGCCCCAGCATTTT. Translation gives CASSPRRPKPQGEGNQPQHF.

This clone showed up just once. CDR3 amino acids: CASSRTGGITGELFF. The DNA of the CDR3 is TGTGCCAGCAGTCGGACAGGGGGAATTACCGGGGAGCTGTTTTTT. This chain joins TRBV11-3 and TRBJ2-2, with 10 bases fitting TRBD1. CDR1 and CDR2 from the germline V gene are SGHNT and YENEEA. The CDR3 spans 15 residues. V shed 6 bases, J shed 5 bases, and the junction held 6 bases outside the gene matches.

The rearrangement uses TRBV30 and TRBJ1-4; 7 nucleotides line up with TRBD1. V trimming: 2 bases; J trimming: 8 bases; junction bases outside the gene matches: 11. Germline CDR1 is GTSNPN and CDR2 is SVGIG (reference sequence). This CDR3 has 15 residues. The chain's CDR3 is CAWSQSGGGREKLFF. CDR3 nucleotide sequence: TGTGCCTGGAGTCAATCAGGAGGGGGCAGGGAAAAACTGTTTTTT.

The chain is built from TRBV5-1 and TRBJ2-1; 12 bases map to TRBD2. The germline V gene has CDR1 SGHRS and CDR2 YFSETQ. The CDR3 has 17 residues. V dropped 0 bases and J dropped 4; count of bases not matched to a gene: 5. The CDR3 is CASSLDGLAGGYNEQFF. The CDR3 DNA is TGCGCCAGCAGCTTGGATGGCCTAGCGGGAGGGTACAATGAGCAGTTCTTC. The complete variable domain, with remaining parts taken from reference TRBV5-1 and TRBJ2-1, reads KAGVTQTPRYLIKTRGQQVTLSCSPISGHRSVSWYQQTPGQGLQFLFEYFSETQRNKGNFPGRFSGRQFSNSRSEMNVSTLELGDSALYLCASSLDGLAGGYNEQFFGPGTRLTVL.

The chain employs TRBV29-1 and TRBJ1-1; D remains unclear. Trimming stripped 3 bases from V and 6 bases from J, with 14 bases between. Germline CDR1 and CDR2: SQVTM and ANQGSEA. The CDR3 length is 13 residues. DNA for the CDR3: TGCAGCGTTGATAGCACGGGGATCCCTGAAGCTTTCTTT. As protein: CSVDSTGIPEAFF.

The V call is TRBV9, the J call TRBJ1-2; 8 nucleotides line up with TRBD1. The CDR3 is made up of 16 amino acids. Trimming took 3 bases from V and 3 from J; bases not matched to a gene: 10. The germline gives CDR1 SGDLS, CDR2 YYNGEE. The CDR3 sequence: CASSGAGGGEDYGYTF. CDR3 in DNA: TGTGCCAGCAGCGGGGCAGGGGGCGGCGAGGACTATGGCTACACCTTC.